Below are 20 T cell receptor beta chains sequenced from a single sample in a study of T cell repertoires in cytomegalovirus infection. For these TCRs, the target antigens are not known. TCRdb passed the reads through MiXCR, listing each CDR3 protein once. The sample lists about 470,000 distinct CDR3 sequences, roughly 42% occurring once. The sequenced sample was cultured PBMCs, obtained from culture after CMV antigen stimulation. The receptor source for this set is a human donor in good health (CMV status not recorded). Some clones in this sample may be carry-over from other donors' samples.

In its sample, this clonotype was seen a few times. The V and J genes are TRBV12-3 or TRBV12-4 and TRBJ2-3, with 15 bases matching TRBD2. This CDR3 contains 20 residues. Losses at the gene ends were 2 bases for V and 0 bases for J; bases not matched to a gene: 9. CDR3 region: CASSLRLGLAGGPSTDTQYF. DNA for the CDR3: TGTGCCAGCAGTTTACGATTGGGACTAGCGGGGGGCCCAAGCACAGATACGCAGTATTTT.

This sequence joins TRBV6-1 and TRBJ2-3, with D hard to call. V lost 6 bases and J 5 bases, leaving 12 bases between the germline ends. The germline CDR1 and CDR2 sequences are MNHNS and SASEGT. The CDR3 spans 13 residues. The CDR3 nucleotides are TGTGCCAGCAGACCAGCCCTAAAAGATACGCAGTATTTT. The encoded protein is CASRPALKDTQYF.

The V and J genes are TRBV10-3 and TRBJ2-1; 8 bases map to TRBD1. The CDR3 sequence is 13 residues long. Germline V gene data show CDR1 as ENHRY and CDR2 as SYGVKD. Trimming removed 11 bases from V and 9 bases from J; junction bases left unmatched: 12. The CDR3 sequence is CAAREQGAGEQFF. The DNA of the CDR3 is TGTGCCGCGCGCGAGCAGGGGGCTGGTGAGCAGTTCTTC.

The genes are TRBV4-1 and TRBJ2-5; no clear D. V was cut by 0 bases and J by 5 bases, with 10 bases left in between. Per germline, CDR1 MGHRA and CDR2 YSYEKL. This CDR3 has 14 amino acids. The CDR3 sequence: CASSQDQDDETQYF. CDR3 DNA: TGCGCCAGCAGCCAAGATCAGGACGATGAGACCCAGTACTTC.

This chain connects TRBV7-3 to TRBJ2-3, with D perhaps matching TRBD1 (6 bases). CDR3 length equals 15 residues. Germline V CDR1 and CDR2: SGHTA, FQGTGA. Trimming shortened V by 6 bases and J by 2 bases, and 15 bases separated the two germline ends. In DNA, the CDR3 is TGTGCCAGCAGGGCCACGACAGGAAACACAGATACGCAGTATTTT. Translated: CASRATTGNTDTQYF.

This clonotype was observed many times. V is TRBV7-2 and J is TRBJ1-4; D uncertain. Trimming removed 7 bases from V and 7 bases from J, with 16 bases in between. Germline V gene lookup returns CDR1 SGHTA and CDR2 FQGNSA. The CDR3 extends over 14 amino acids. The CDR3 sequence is CASNYGPIVEKLFF. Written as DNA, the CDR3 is TGTGCCAGCAACTACGGGCCTATCGTTGAAAAACTGTTTTTT.

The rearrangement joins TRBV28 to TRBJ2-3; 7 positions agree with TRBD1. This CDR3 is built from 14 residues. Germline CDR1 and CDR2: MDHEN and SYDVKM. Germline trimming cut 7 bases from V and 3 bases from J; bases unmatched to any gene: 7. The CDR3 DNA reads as TGTGCCAGCACCGTGACAGGGTGGACAGATACGCAGTATTTT. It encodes CASTVTGWTDTQYF.

CDR3 in DNA: TGCGCCAGCAGCTCCCCTAGCGGGAGTACAGATACGCAGTATTTT. Its protein product is CASSSPSGSTDTQYF. The rearrangement links TRBV4-1 to TRBJ2-3; TRBD2 aligns across 10 bases. V shed 5 bases and J 3 bases; nucleotides not matched to a gene: 5. This CDR3 has 15 amino acids. CDR1 is MGHRA and CDR2 is YSYEKL in the germline V gene.

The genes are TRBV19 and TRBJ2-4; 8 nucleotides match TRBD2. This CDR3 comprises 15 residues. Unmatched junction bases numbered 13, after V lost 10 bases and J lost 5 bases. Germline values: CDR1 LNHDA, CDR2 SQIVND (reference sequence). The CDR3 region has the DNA TGTGCCACCCAAGTCTGGGGACTAGGACAAAACATTCAGTACTTC. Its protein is CATQVWGLGQNIQYF. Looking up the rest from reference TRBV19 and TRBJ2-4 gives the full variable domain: DGGITQSPKYLFRKEGQNVTLSCEQNLNHDAMYWYRQDPGQGLRLIYYSQIVNDFQKGDIAEGYSVSREKKESFPLTVTSAQKNPTAFYLCATQVWGLGQNIQYFGAGTRLSVL.

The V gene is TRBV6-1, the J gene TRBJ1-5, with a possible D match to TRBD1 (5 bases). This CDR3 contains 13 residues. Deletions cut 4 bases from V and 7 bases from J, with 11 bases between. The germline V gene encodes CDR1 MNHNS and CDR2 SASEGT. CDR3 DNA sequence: TGTGCCAGCAGTGTAGGGGTTAGACAGCCCCAGCATTTT. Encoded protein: CASSVGVRQPQHF.

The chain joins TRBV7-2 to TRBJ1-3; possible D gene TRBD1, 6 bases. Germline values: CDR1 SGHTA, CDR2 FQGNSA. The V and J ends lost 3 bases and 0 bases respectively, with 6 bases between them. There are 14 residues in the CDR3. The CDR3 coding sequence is TGTGCCAGCAGCTTGGACAGCTCTGGAAACACCATATATTTT. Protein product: CASSLDSSGNTIYF.

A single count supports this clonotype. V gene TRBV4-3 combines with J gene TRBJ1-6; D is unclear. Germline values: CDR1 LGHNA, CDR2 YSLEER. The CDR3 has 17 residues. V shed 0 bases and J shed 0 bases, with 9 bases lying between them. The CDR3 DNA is TGCGCCAGCAGCCAAGATCCACAGAGCTCCTATAATTCACCCCTCCACTTT. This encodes CASSQDPQSSYNSPLHF.

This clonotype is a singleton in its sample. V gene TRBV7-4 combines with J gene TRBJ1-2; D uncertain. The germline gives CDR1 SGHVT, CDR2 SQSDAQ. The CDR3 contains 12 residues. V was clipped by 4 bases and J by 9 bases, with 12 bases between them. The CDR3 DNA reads TGTGCCAGCAGCTCCCAGGTGGCCAGCTACACCTTC. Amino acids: CASSSQVASYTF.

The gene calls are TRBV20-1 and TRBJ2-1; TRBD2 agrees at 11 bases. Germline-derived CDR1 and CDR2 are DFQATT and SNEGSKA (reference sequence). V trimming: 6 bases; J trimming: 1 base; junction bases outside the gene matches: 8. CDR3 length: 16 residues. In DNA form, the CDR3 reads TGCAGTGCCCACGGGGGGACTAGCGGTTCCTACAATGAGCAGTTCTTC. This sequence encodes CSAHGGTSGSYNEQFF.

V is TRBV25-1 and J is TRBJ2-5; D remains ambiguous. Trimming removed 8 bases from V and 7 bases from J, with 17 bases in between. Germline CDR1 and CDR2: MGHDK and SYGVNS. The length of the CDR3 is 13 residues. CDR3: CASSELQRGTQYF. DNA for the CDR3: TGTGCCAGCTCCGAACTGCAGCGAGGGACCCAGTACTTC. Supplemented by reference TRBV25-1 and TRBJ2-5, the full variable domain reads EADIYQTPRYLVIGTGKKITLECSQTMGHDKMYWYQQDPGMELHLIHYSYGVNSTEKGDLSSESTVSRIRTEHFPLTLESARPSHTSQYLCASSELQRGTQYFGPGTRLLVL.

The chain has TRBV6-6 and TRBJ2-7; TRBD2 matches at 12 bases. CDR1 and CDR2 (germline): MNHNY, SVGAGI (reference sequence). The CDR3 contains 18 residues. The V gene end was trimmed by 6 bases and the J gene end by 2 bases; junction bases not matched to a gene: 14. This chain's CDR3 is CASSPGSSGRAPPYEQYF. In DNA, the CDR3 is TGTGCCAGCAGCCCGGGGTCTAGCGGGAGGGCCCCCCCCTACGAGCAGTACTTC.

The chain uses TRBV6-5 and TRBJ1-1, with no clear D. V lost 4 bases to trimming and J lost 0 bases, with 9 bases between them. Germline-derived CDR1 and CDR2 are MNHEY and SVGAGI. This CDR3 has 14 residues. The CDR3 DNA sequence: TGTGCCAGCAGTTCCCCGGCCATGAACACTGAAGCTTTCTTT. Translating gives CASSSPAMNTEAFF.

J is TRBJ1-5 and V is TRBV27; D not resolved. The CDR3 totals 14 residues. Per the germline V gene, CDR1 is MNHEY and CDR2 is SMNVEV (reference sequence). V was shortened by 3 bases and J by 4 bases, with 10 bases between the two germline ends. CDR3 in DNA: TGTGCCAGCAGTTTCCGCGGAACGAATCAGCCCCAGCATTTT. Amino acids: CASSFRGTNQPQHF.

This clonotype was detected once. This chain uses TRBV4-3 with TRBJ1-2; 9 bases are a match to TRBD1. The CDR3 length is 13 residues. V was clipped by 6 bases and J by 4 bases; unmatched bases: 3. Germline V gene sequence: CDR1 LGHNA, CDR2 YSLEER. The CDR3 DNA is TGCGCCAGCAGGGAGACAGGGGGCTATGGCTACACCTTC. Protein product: CASRETGGYGYTF.

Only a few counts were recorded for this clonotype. The CDR3 protein is CASSFRTGVYEQYF. The CDR3 nucleotides are TGTGCCAGCAGTTTTCGGACAGGGGTCTACGAGCAGTACTTC. This chain connects TRBV12-3 or TRBV12-4 to TRBJ2-7, with TRBD1 matching 9 bases. The CDR3 runs 14 residues. V lost 3 bases and J lost 3; bases outside the gene matches: 3.